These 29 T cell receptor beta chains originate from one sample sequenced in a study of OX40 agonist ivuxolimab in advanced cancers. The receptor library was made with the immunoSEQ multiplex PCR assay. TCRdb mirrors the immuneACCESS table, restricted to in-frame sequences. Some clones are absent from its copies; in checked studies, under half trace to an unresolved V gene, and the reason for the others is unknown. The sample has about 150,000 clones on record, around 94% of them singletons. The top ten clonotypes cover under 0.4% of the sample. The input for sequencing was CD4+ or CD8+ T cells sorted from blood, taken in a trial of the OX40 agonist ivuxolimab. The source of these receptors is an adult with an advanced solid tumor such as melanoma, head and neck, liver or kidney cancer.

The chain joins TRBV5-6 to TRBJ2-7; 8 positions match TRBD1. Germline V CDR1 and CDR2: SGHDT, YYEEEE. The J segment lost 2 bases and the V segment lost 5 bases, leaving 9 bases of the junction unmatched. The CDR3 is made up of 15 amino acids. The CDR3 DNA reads TGTGCCAGCAGGGAACTTCACAGGGGGGCCTACGAGCAGTACTTC. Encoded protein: CASRELHRGAYEQYF.

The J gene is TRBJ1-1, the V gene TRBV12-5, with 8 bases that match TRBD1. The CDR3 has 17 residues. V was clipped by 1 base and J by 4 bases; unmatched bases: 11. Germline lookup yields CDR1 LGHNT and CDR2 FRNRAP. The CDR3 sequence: CASGLGRSRDRSTEAFF. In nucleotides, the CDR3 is TGTGCTAGTGGTTTGGGTCGAAGCCGGGACAGGAGCACTGAAGCTTTCTTT.

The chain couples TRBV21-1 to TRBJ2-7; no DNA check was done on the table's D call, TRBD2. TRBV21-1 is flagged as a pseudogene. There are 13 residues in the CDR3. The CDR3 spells CASRPGLAYEQYF. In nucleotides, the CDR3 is TGTGCCAGCAGGCCGGGACTAGCCTACGAGCAGTACTTC.

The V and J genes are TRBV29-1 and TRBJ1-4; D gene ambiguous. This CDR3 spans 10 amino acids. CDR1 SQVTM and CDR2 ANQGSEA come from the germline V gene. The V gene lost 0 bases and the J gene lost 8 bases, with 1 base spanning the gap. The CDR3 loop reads CSVEDEKLFF. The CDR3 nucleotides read TGCAGCGTTGAAGACGAAAAACTGTTTTTT.

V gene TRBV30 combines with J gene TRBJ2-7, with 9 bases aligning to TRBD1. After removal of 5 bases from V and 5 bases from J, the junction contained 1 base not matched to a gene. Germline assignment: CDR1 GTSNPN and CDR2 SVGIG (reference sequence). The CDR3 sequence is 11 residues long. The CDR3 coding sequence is TGTGCCTGGGGACAGGGGCACGAGCAGTACTTC. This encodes CAWGQGHEQYF. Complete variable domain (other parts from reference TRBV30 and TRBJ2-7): SQTIHQWPATLVQPVGSPLSLECTVEGTSNPNLYWYRQAAGRGLQLLFYSVGIGQISSEVPQNLSASRPQDRQFILSSKKLLLSDSGFYLCAWGQGHEQYFGPGTRLTVT.

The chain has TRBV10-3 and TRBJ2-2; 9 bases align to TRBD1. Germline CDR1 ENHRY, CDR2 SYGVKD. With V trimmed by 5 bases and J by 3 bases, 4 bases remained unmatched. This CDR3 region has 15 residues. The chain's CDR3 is CAISRTGEYTGELFF. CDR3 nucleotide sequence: TGTGCCATCAGTAGGACAGGGGAATACACCGGGGAGCTGTTTTTT.

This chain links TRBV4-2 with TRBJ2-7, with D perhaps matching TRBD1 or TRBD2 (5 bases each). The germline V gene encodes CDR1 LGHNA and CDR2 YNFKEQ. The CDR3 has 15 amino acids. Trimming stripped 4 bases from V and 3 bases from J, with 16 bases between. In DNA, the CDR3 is TGTGCCAGCAGCCCCGGGACCAGGGACGTCTACGAGCAGTACTTC. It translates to CASSPGTRDVYEQYF.

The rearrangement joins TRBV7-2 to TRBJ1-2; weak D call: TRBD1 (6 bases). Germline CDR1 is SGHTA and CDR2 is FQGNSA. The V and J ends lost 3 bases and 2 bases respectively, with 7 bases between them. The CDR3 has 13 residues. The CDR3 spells CASSFDRNYGYTF. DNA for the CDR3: TGTGCCAGCAGCTTCGACAGGAACTATGGCTACACCTTC.

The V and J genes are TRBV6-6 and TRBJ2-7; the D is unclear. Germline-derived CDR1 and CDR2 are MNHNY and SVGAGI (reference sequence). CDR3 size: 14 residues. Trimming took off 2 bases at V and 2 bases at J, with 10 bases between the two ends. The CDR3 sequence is CASSYTGWAYEQYF. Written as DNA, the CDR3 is TGTGCCAGCAGTTACACCGGGTGGGCCTACGAGCAGTACTTC.

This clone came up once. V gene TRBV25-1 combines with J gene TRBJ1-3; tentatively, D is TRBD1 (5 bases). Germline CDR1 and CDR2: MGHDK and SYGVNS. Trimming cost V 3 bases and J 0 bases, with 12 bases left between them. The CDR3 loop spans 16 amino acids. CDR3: CASSDGGQGSGNTIYF. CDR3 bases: TGTGCCAGCAGTGATGGAGGGCAGGGCTCTGGAAACACCATATATTTT.

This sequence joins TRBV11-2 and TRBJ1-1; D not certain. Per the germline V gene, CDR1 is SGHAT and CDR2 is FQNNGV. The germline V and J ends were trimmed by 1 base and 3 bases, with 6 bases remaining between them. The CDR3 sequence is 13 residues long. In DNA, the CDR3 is TGTGCCAGCAGCTTAGCCGGTTACACTGAAGCTTTCTTT. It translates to CASSLAGYTEAFF.

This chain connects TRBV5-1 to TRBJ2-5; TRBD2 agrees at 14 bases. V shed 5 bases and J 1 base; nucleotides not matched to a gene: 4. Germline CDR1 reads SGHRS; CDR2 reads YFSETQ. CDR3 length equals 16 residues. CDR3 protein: CASRLGLAGGQETQYF. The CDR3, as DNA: TGCGCCAGCAGACTAGGACTAGCGGGGGGCCAAGAGACCCAGTACTTC.

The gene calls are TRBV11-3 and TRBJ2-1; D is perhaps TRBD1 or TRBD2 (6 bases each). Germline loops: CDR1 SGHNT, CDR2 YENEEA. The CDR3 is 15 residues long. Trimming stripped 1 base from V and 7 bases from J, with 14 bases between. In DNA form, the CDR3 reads TGTGCCAGCAGCTTAGGTGGGGGGCGGCCGAATGAGCAGTTCTTC. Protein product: CASSLGGGRPNEQFF.

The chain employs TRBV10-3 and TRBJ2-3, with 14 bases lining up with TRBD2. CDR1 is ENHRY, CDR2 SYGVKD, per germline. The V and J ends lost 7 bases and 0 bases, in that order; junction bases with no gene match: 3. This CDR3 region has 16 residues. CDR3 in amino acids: CAITGTSGGSTDTQYF. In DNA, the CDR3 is TGTGCCATCACCGGGACTAGCGGGGGTAGCACAGATACGCAGTATTTT.

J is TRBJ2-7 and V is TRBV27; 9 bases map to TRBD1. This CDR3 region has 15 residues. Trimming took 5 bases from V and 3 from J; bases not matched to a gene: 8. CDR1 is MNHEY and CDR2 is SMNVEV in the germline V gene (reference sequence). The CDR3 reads CASSLTGTGIYEQYF. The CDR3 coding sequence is TGTGCCAGCAGTCTGACCGGGACAGGGATCTACGAGCAGTACTTC.

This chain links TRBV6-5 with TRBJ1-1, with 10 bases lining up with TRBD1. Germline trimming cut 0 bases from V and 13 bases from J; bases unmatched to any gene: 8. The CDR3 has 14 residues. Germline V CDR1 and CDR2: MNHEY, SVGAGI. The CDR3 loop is CASSYSTGGDSVFF. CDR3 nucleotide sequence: TGTGCCAGCAGTTACTCGACAGGGGGCGATTCTGTTTTCTTT.

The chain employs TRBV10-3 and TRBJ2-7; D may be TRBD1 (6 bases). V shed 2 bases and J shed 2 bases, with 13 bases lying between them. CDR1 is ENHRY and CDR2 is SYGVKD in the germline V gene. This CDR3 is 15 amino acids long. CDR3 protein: CAISEPQQGTYEQYF. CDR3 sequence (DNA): TGTGCCATCAGTGAGCCTCAACAGGGAACCTACGAGCAGTACTTC.

The CDR3 region is CSVERGRRETQYF. CDR3 coding DNA: TGCAGCGTTGAGAGGGGCAGGAGGGAGACCCAGTACTTC. The chain recombines TRBV29-1 with TRBJ2-5, with D perhaps TRBD1 or TRBD2 (5 bases each). The V and J ends lost 3 bases and 5 bases respectively, with 13 bases between them. CDR1 is SQVTM, CDR2 ANQGSEA, per germline. This CDR3 spans 13 amino acids.

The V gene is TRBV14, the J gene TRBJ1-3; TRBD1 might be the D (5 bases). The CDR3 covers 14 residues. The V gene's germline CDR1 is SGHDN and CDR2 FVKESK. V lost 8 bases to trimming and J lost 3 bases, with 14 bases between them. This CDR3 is CASAPGGIGNTIYF. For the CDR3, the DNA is TGTGCCAGCGCCCCGGGGGGAATTGGAAACACCATATATTTT.

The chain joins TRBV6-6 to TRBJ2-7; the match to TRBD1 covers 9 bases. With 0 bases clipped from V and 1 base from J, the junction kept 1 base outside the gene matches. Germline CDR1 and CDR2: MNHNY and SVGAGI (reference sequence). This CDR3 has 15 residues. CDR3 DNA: TGTGCCAGCAGTTACTCGGACAGGGGATCCTACGAGCAGTACTTC. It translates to CASSYSDRGSYEQYF.

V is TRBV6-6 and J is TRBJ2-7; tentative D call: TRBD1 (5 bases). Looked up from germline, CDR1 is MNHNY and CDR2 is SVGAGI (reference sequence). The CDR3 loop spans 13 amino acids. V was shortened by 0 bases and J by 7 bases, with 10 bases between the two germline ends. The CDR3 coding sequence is TGTGCCAGCAGTTACTCCAGGGTGCGGGAGCAGTACTTC. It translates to CASSYSRVREQYF.

The CDR3 spells CASSWDLRETQYF. The CDR3 region has the DNA TGTGCCAGTAGTTGGGACTTAAGAGAGACCCAGTACTTC. V is TRBV19 and J is TRBJ2-5; D possibly corresponds to TRBD2 (6 bases). The CDR3 loop spans 13 amino acids. CDR1 is LNHDA and CDR2 is SQIVND in the germline V gene (reference sequence). V lost 5 bases, J lost 4 bases, and 11 bases lay in between. Using reference TRBV19 and TRBJ2-5 for the parts outside the CDR3, the full variable domain is DGGITQSPKYLFRKEGQNVTLSCEQNLNHDAMYWYRQDPGQGLRLIYYSQIVNDFQKGDIAEGYSVSREKKESFPLTVTSAQKNPTAFYLCASSWDLRETQYFGPGTRLLVL.

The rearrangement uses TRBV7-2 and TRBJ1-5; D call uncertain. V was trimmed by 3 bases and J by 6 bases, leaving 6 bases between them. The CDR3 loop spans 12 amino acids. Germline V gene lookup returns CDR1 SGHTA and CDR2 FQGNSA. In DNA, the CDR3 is TGTGCCAGCAGCTTTATTGGTCAGCCCCAGCATTTT. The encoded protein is CASSFIGQPQHF.

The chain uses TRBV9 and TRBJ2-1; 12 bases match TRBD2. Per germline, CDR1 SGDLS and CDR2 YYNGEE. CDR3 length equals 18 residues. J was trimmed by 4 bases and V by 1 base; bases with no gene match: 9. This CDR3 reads CASSVRLAGGRSYNEQFF. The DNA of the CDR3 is TGTGCCAGCAGCGTAAGGCTAGCGGGAGGGAGGTCGTACAATGAGCAGTTCTTC.

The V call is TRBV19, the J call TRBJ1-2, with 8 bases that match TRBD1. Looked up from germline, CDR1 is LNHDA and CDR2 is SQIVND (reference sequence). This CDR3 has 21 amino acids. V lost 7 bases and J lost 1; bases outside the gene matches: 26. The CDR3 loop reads CASIRKGRGLTLDPDNYGYTF. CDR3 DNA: TGTGCCAGTATCAGAAAGGGCAGGGGGCTAACTCTCGACCCTGATAACTATGGCTACACCTTC.

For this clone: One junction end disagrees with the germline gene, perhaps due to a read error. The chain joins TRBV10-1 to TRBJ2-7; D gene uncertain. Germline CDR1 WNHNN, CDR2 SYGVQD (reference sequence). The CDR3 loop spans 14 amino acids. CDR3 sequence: CASSESFYVPHYLF. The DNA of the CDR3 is TGCGCCAGCAGTGAGTCTTTTTATGTCCCCCACTATCTCTTC.

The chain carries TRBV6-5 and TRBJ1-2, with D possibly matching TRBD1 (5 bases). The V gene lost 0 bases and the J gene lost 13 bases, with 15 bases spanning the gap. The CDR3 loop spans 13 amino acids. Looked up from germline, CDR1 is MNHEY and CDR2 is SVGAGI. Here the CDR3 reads CASSYSTGAGGTF. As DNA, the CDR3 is TGTGCCAGCAGTTACTCGACCGGGGCCGGGGGCACCTTC.

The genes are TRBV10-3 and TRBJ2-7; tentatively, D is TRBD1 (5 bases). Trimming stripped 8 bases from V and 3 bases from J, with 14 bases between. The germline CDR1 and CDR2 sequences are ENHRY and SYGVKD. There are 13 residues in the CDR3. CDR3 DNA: TGTGCCATCGAGTCTGGGGCAGGCTACGAGCAGTACTTC. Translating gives CAIESGAGYEQYF.

The DNA for the CDR3 is TGTGCCAGCAGCGAGATGACAGGCACTCAGCCCCAGCATTTT. Encoded protein: CASSEMTGTQPQHF. The chain uses TRBV2 and TRBJ1-5; a weak D match, TRBD1 (6 bases). Trimming shortened V by 6 bases and J by 6 bases, and 15 bases separated the two germline ends. This CDR3 is 14 amino acids long. Germline assignment: CDR1 SNHLY and CDR2 FYNNEI.